The 23 T cell receptor beta chains in this list originate from one sample, sequenced in a study of vaccination and CD4 T cells after COVID-19. The Oncomine TCR Beta short-read assay generated sequence data from the DNA of cultured CD4+ T cells. TCRdb called the PCR reads again in MiXCR, with one record for every CDR3 protein. The repertoire includes about 3,500 distinct CDR3 sequences, 19% of them detected once, and roughly 28% sits in the top ten. Specified treatment: roughly ten-day PBMC culture with coronavirus spike peptide pools or control peptides (ViraFEST assay). No antigen has been identified for these receptors. Sequencing was done on a sample of CD4+ T cells from blood, cultured in vitro. Source of these receptors: a human donor who had recovered from COVID-19.

This clonotype was seen only a few times. CDR3 protein: CASSASSASLNEQFF. The CDR3 DNA reads TGTGCCAGCAGTGCCTCATCGGCGAGCCTGAATGAGCAGTTCTTC. This rearrangement joins TRBV6-4 to TRBJ2-1; no firm D call. The length of the CDR3 is 15 residues. Germline V gives CDR1 MRHNA, CDR2 SNTAGT. Trimming took 4 bases from V and 7 from J, leaving 17 bases between them.

The chain recombines TRBV7-9 with TRBJ2-7; 8 bases fit TRBD2. The CDR3 covers 14 residues. The germline CDR1 and CDR2 sequences are SEHNR and FQNEAQ (reference sequence). V shed 3 bases and J 3 bases; nucleotides not matched to a gene: 4. CDR3 residues: CASSLSGTSYEQYF. The CDR3, as DNA: TGTGCCAGCAGCTTGAGTGGGACTAGCTACGAGCAGTACTTC.

This chain uses TRBV25-1 with TRBJ1-3, with a weak D call TRBD1 (6 bases). The CDR3 is 18 residues long. The V gene lost 2 bases and the J gene lost 3 bases, with 20 bases spanning the gap. Germline CDR1 MGHDK, CDR2 SYGVNS. The CDR3 DNA reads TGTGCCAGCAGTGAAGTATCATCCGGCGCCAGGGGTGGAAACACCATATATTTT. This sequence encodes CASSEVSSGARGGNTIYF.

There are a few counts of this clonotype. The chain uses TRBV2 and TRBJ1-1, with 10 bases matching TRBD1. CDR1 is SNHLY, CDR2 FYNNEI, per germline. This CDR3 is built from 15 residues. V was clipped by 5 bases and J by 2 bases; unmatched bases: 5. CDR3 sequence: CASSPRDRGNTEAFF. Written as DNA, the CDR3 is TGTGCCAGCAGTCCCCGGGACAGGGGTAACACTGAAGCTTTCTTT.

This sequence joins TRBV7-9 and TRBJ1-2; no firm D call. V shed 2 bases and J shed 5 bases, with 15 bases lying between them. Germline V CDR1 and CDR2: SEHNR, FQNEAQ (reference sequence). The CDR3 has 15 residues. CDR3 protein: CASSLSNSGPYGYTF. As DNA, the CDR3 is TGTGCCAGCAGCTTATCGAATAGTGGACCTTATGGCTACACCTTC.

The chain carries TRBV11-2 and TRBJ2-5; TRBD2 might be the D (6 bases). CDR3 length: 15 amino acids. Germline V gene sequence: CDR1 SGHAT, CDR2 FQNNGV. V lost 3 bases to trimming and J lost 1 base, with 12 bases between them. CDR3 DNA sequence: TGTGCCAGCAGCTTTGGGGGGAGGCTCCAAGAGACCCAGTACTTC. It specifies CASSFGGRLQETQYF.

This chain links TRBV4-1 with TRBJ2-3; weak D call: TRBD2 (6 bases). The V gene's germline CDR1 is MGHRA and CDR2 YSYEKL. Between the trimmed V and J ends, which lost 1 base and 4 bases, there was a span of 15 bases. CDR3 length: 16 residues. In nucleotides, the CDR3 is TGCGCCAGCAGCCAAGCGTTCGGGGGTAGTCCAGATACGCAGTATTTT. Protein sequence: CASSQAFGGSPDTQYF.

A few counts support this clonotype. The chain combines TRBV30 with TRBJ1-3; D remains ambiguous. Deletions cut 5 bases from V and 4 bases from J, with 12 bases between. CDR1 is GTSNPN, CDR2 SVGIG, per germline (reference sequence). CDR3 length: 13 amino acids. CDR3 sequence: CAWGEVWGNTIYF. CDR3 in DNA: TGTGCCTGGGGGGAGGTGTGGGGAAACACCATATATTTT.

This clonotype was counted a few times. The V call is TRBV20-1, the J call TRBJ2-3; D might be TRBD1 (6 bases). Trimming left V 0 bases short and J 7 bases short, with 17 bases between. This CDR3 spans 15 amino acids. Germline values: CDR1 DFQATT, CDR2 SNEGSKA (reference sequence). CDR3 sequence (DNA): TGCAGTGCTAGAGAGGCAGGGGCCAAAGGGAATACGCAGTATTTT. Translated: CSAREAGAKGNTQYF.

The chain combines TRBV4-2 with TRBJ2-7; 12 bases agree with TRBD2. The germline V gene encodes CDR1 LGHNA and CDR2 YNFKEQ. The CDR3 runs 15 residues. The V and J ends lost 4 bases and 3 bases, in that order; junction bases with no gene match: 4. The CDR3: CASSRSSGGDYEQYF. The CDR3 DNA reads as TGTGCCAGCAGCCGGTCTAGCGGGGGGGACTACGAGCAGTACTTC.

The J gene is TRBJ1-3, the V gene TRBV6-5; D unclear. The V end lost 4 bases, the J end lost 2 bases, and 12 bases lay between the germline ends. Germline V gene lookup returns CDR1 MNHEY and CDR2 SVGAGI. The CDR3 totals 15 residues. CDR3 sequence: CASSSPGGPGNTIYF. CDR3 nucleotides: TGTGCCAGCAGTTCTCCGGGAGGACCTGGAAACACCATATATTTT.

This clonotype has more than one count but fewer than ten. The rearrangement uses TRBV30 and TRBJ2-5; D might be TRBD2 (6 bases). Deletions cut 4 bases from V and 5 bases from J, with 11 bases between. This CDR3 region has 12 residues. In germline, CDR1 is GTSNPN, CDR2 SVGIG (reference sequence). The CDR3 nucleotides read TGTGCCTGGAAGGCAGGAGGGGAGACCCAGTACTTC. Residues: CAWKAGGETQYF.

The gene calls are TRBV15 and TRBJ2-3, with D possibly matching TRBD2 (6 bases). CDR3 length: 14 amino acids. CDR1 LNHNV and CDR2 YYDKDF come from the germline V gene (reference sequence). V lost 4 bases to trimming and J lost 5 bases, with 13 bases between them. The CDR3 DNA reads TGTGCCACCAGCAACGAGGGAGGTGGAGATACGCAGTATTTT. Encoded protein: CATSNEGGGDTQYF.

The chain uses TRBV19 and TRBJ2-7; 9 bases are shared with TRBD1. Germline CDR1 LNHDA, CDR2 SQIVND (reference sequence). The CDR3 sequence is 13 residues long. Trimming at V came to 6 bases and at J to 1 base, leaving 1 base not matched to a gene. The CDR3 bases are TGTGCCAGTAGGGACAGGGGTTCCTACGAGCAGTACTTC. This encodes CASRDRGSYEQYF.

This chain connects TRBV6-5 to TRBJ2-7; D gene uncertain. Germline loops: CDR1 MNHEY, CDR2 SVGAGI. Trimming took off 0 bases at V and 3 bases at J, with 12 bases between the two ends. CDR3 length: 15 residues. The DNA of the CDR3 is TGTGCCAGCAGTTACTCCGGTAGGGCGGACTACGAGCAGTACTTC. This codes for CASSYSGRADYEQYF.

The chain combines TRBV9 with TRBJ2-5; D is possibly TRBD1 or TRBD2 (6 bases each). The V end lost 0 bases, the J end lost 1 base, and 10 bases lay between the germline ends. This CDR3 has 15 amino acids. Looked up from germline, CDR1 is SGDLS and CDR2 is YYNGEE. DNA for the CDR3: TGTGCCAGCAGCGTAGCTAGGGGGGTCCAAGAGACCCAGTACTTC. It is translated as CASSVARGVQETQYF.

The gene calls are TRBV20-1 and TRBJ2-1; D is perhaps TRBD1 (5 bases). V was trimmed by 5 bases and J by 4 bases, leaving 15 bases between them. This CDR3 contains 14 residues. The V gene's germline CDR1 is DFQATT and CDR2 SNEGSKA (reference sequence). The CDR3 coding sequence is TGCAGTGCTCCGTCAAACAGGCCGTACAATGAGCAGTTCTTC. This codes for CSAPSNRPYNEQFF.

This clonotype has only a few counts. The chain joins TRBV20-1 to TRBJ1-4; weak D call: TRBD1 (5 bases). The CDR3 extends over 13 amino acids. Trimming left V 5 bases short and J 7 bases short, with 14 bases between. Germline CDR1 reads DFQATT; CDR2 reads SNEGSKA (reference sequence). The CDR3 DNA follows: TGCAGTGCTGATTCGGGGCGGGGTGAAAAACTGTTTTTT. Its protein is CSADSGRGEKLFF.

CDR3 nucleotides: TGTGCTACCGGGACAGGCTACAATGAGCAGTTCTTC. This codes for CATGTGYNEQFF. The chain links TRBV12-5 to TRBJ2-1; the match to TRBD1 covers 8 bases. V trimming: 10 bases; J trimming: 3 bases; junction bases outside the gene matches: 2. Germline CDR1 is LGHNT and CDR2 is FRNRAP. This CDR3 comprises 12 residues.

The V and J genes are TRBV6-1 and TRBJ2-1, with D maybe TRBD2 (6 bases). Deletions cut 9 bases from V and 4 bases from J, with 13 bases between. CDR3 size: 13 residues. Germline V lookup: CDR1 MNHNS, CDR2 SASEGT. CDR3 sequence: CASGRGVYNEQFF. The CDR3, as DNA: TGTGCCAGTGGGCGGGGTGTATACAATGAGCAGTTCTTC.

This clonotype was observed a few times. J is TRBJ1-3 and V is TRBV11-2; D is uncertain. V lost 1 base and J lost 4, with 8 bases in between. Germline-derived CDR1 and CDR2 are SGHAT and FQNNGV. The CDR3 length is 14 residues. CDR3: CASSLAVRGNTIYF. DNA of the CDR3: TGTGCCAGCAGCTTAGCGGTCAGGGGAAACACCATATATTTT.

By proportion, this clonotype is medium-sized. The V call is TRBV6-1, the J call TRBJ2-2; the match to TRBD1 covers 10 bases. The CDR3 runs to 14 residues. The germline gives CDR1 MNHNS, CDR2 SASEGT. The V and J ends lost 8 bases and 8 bases, in that order; junction bases with no gene match: 8. In DNA, the CDR3 is TGTGCCAGCTTGTGGACAGGGGGGGTTGGGGAGCTGTTTTTT. Translating it yields CASLWTGGVGELFF.

This clonotype appeared a few times. This chain connects TRBV27 to TRBJ2-6, with D hard to call. Germline V gives CDR1 MNHEY, CDR2 SMNVEV (reference sequence). The CDR3 runs to 13 residues. Trimming removed 6 bases at V and 4 bases at J, with 7 bases between. The CDR3: CASRAAGANVLTF. As DNA, the CDR3 is TGTGCCAGCAGGGCCGCCGGGGCCAACGTCCTGACTTTC.